This T cell receptor (beta chain) derives from a study of blood T cell repertoires in COVID-19. For the study at large: Both acute and convalescent COVID-19 samples were obtained from the United States, Italy and Spain. PBMCs, B-cell-depleted T cells, or T cells provided the cDNA or gDNA that made up the material.

In the study's own analysis: The assay estimated nucleated cells by amplifying reference gene primers. Generated by immunoSEQ multiplex PCR, the TCRdb table keeps only in-frame clones and is missing some. V and J calls and clone size are copied from that table; D and trimming were computed from the DNA. The table shows 160,000 or so clones, with about nine tenths occurring only once. This clonotype originated in a woman aged 45 to 65 with acute or convalescent COVID-19. The sample comprised peripheral blood.

DNA of the CDR3: TGCGCCAGCAGCTTGGACAGGGAAGGTGGCTACACCTTC. It is translated as CASSLDREGGYTF. The chain employs TRBV5-1 and TRBJ1-2; the D gene is possibly TRBD1 (6 bases). This CDR3 comprises 13 residues. CDR1 and CDR2 (germline): SGHRS, YFSETQ. V was clipped by 0 bases and J by 7 bases, with 10 bases between them.